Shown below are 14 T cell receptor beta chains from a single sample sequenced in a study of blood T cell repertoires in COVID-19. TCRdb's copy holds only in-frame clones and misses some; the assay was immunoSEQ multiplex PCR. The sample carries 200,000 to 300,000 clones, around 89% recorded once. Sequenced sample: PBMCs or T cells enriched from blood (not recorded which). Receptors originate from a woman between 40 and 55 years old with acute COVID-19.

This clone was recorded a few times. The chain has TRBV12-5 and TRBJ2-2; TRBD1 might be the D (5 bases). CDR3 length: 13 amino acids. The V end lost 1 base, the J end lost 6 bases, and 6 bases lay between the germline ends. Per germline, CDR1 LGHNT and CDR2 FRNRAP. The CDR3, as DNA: TGTGCTAGTGGTTTGGAACAGGCCGGGGAGCTGTTTTTT. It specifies CASGLEQAGELFF.

The CDR3 here is CASSSDPTGSGNTIYF. CDR3 coding DNA: TGCGCCAGCAGCTCCGATCCGACAGGGAGTGGAAACACCATATATTTT. This rearrangement joins TRBV5-1 to TRBJ1-3; 7 positions agree with TRBD1. CDR3 size: 16 residues. The ends lost 3 bases at V and 3 bases at J; junction bases unmatched: 9. CDR1 is SGHRS and CDR2 is YFSETQ in the germline V gene.

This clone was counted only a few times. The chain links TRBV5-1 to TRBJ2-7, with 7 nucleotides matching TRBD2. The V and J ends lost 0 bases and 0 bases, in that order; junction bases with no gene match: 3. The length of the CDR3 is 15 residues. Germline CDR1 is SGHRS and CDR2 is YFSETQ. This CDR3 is CASSLEGGGSYEQYV. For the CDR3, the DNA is TGCGCCAGCAGCTTGGAGGGCGGGGGCTCCTACGAGCAGTACGTC.

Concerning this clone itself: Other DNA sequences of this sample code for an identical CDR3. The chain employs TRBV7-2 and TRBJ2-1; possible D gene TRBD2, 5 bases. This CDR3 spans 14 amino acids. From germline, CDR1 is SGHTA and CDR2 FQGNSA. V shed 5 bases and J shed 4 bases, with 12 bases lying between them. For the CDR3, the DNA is TGTGCCAGCAGCCTAGGCCGGGGATACAATGAGCAGTTCTTC. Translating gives CASSLGRGYNEQFF.

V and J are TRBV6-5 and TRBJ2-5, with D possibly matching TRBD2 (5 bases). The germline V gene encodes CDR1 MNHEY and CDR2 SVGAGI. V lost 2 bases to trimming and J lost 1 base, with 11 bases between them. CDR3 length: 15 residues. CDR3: CASSYPEGTQETQYF. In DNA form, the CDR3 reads TGTGCCAGCAGTTACCCAGAGGGAACCCAAGAGACCCAGTACTTC.

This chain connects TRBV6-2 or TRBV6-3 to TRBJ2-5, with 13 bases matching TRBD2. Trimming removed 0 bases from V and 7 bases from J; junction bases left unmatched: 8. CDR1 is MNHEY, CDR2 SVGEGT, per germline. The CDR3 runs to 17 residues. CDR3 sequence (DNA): TGTGCCAGCAGTTACTCCACGGGACTAGCGGGAAAGGGGACCCAGTACTTC. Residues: CASSYSTGLAGKGTQYF.

CDR3 loop: CASRAGFQEKLFF. For the CDR3, the DNA is TGCGCCAGCAGGGCCGGGTTTCAGGAAAAACTGTTTTTT. This chain joins TRBV5-1 and TRBJ1-4; D is unclear. The germline V and J ends were trimmed by 5 bases and 8 bases, with 13 bases remaining between them. CDR3 length: 13 residues. The germline V gene has CDR1 SGHRS and CDR2 YFSETQ.

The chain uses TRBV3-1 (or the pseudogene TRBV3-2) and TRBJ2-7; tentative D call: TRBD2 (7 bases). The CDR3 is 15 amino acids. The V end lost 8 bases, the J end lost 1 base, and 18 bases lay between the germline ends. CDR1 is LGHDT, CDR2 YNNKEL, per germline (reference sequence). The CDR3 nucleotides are TGTGCCAGCCGCTCAAACGGGGGGCGTTCCTACGAGCAGTACTTC. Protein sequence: CASRSNGGRSYEQYF.

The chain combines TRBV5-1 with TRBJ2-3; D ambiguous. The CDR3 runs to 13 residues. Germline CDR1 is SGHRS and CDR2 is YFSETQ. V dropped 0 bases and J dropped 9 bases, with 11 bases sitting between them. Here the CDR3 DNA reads TGCGCCAGCAGCTTGGATGGCCCTCCCACGCAGTATTTT. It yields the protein CASSLDGPPTQYF.

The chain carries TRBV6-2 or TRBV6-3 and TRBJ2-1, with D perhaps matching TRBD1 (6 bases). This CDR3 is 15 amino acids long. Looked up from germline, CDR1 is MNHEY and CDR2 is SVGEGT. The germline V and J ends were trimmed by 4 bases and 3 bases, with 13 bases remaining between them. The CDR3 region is CASSSRDNLYNEQFF. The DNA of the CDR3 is TGTGCCAGCAGTTCCCGGGACAACCTCTACAATGAGCAGTTCTTC.

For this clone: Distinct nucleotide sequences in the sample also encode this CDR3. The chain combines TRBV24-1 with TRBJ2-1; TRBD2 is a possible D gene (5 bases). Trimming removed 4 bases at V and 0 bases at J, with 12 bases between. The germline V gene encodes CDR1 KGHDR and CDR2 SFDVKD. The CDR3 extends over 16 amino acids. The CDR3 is CATSDRSGSSYNEQFF. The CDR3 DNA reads TGTGCCACCAGTGACAGAAGCGGCAGCTCCTACAATGAGCAGTTCTTC.

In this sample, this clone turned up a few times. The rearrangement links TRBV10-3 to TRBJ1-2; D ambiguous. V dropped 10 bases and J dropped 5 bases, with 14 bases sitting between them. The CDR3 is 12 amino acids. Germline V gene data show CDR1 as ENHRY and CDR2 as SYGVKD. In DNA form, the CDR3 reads TGTGCCACCCAAGACTTTGGGTATGGCTACACCTTC. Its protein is CATQDFGYGYTF.

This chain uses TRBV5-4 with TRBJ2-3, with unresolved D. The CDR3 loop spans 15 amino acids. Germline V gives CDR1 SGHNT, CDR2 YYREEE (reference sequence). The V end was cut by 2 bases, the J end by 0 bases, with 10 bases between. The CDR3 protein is CASSFNSRSTDTQYF. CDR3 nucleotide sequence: TGTGCCAGCAGCTTCAACAGTCGAAGCACAGATACGCAGTATTTT.

CDR3 residues: CASSLFAVDEQFF. DNA of the CDR3: TGTGCCAGCAGCTTATTCGCGGTGGATGAGCAGTTCTTC. The gene calls are TRBV13 and TRBJ2-1; no clear D. Per the germline V gene, CDR1 is PRHDT and CDR2 is FYEKMQ (reference sequence). There are 13 residues in the CDR3. Trimming took 2 bases from V and 8 from J, leaving 10 bases between them.